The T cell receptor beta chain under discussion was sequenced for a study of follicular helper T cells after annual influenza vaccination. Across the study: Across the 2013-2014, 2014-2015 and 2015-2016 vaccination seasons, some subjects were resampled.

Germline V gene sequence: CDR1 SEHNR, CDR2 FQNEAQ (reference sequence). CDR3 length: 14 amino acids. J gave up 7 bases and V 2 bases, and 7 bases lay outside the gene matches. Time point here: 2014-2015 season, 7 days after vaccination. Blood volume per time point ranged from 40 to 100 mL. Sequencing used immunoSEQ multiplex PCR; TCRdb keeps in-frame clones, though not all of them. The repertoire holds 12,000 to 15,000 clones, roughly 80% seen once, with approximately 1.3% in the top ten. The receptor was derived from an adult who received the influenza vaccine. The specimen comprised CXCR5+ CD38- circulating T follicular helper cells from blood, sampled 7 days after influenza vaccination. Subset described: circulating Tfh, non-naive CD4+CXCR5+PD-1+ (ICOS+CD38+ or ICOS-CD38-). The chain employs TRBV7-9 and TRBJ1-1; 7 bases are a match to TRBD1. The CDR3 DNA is TGTGCCAGCAGCTTATGGCAGGGGGAGGATGAAGCTTTCTTT. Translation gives CASSLWQGEDEAFF. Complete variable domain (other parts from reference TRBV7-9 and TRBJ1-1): DTGVSQNPRHKITKRGQNVTFRCDPISEHNRLYWYRQTLGQGPEFLTYFQNEAQLEKSRLLSDRFSAERPKGSFSTLEIQRTEQGDSAMYLCASSLWQGEDEAFFGQGTRLTVV.